The clone carrying this T cell receptor (beta chain) was seen a handful of times. From germline, CDR1 is MNHEY and CDR2 SVGEGT. Trimming left V 5 bases short and J 3 bases short, with 11 bases between. CDR3 length equals 13 residues. TCRdb redid the calling of the RACE reads with MiXCR, one entry per CDR3 protein. The data hold roughly 100,000 distinct CDR3 sequences, with less than 40% observed a single time. Time point of the sample: patch test 3, about 24 weeks after DPC sensitization. Treatment in this sample: therapeutic diphenylcyclopropenone sensitization with weekly scalp DPC. This sample was included in a study of human T cells and chemical hapten exposure.

This TCR came from a man in his forties with alopecia areata. Some clones in this sample may be carry-over from other donors' samples. This specimen consisted of whole blood, obtained in connection with sensitization to the hapten diphenylcyclopropenone (DPC). The chain recombines TRBV6-2 or TRBV6-3 with TRBJ2-7; TRBD1 might be the D (6 bases). The CDR3 reads CASSQTGYYEQYF. DNA for the CDR3: TGTGCCAGCAGTCAGACAGGCTACTACGAGCAGTACTTC.